This T cell receptor (beta chain) was identified in a study of Ad26.COV2.S vaccination and SARS-CoV-2 variants. Treatment denoted: 15 to 20 received Ad26.COV2.S at low or high dose, single or two shots; roughly five received placebo; per-sample allocation not given. The samples were gathered on day 63 after the first injection of vaccine or placebo. Germline V gives CDR1 LNHNV, CDR2 YYDKDF (reference sequence). The CDR3 runs 16 residues. V lost 4 bases and J lost 4; bases outside the gene matches: 11. Sequencing used immunoSEQ multiplex PCR; TCRdb keeps in-frame clones, though not all of them. Among hundreds of thousands of clones listed, more than 80% were seen once.

The chain recombines TRBV15 with TRBJ2-7; 9 bases are shared with TRBD2. The starting material was peripheral blood, obtained in a trial of Ad26.COV2.S vaccine versus placebo. The TCR comes from a person aged 18-60 years who received the Ad26.COV2.S COVID-19 vaccine or a placebo. The CDR3 nucleotides are TGTGCCACCAGCACTCCCCTTAGCGGGAGCCAGTACGAGCAGTACTTC. As protein: CATSTPLSGSQYEQYF. Drawing the rest from reference TRBV15 and TRBJ2-7, the complete variable domain is DAMVIQNPRYQVTQFGKPVTLSCSQTLNHNVMYWYQQKSSQAPKLLFHYYDKDFNNEADTPDNFQSRRPNTSFCFLDIRSPGLGDTAMYLCATSTPLSGSQYEQYFGPGTRLTVT.